The 23 T cell receptor beta chains below all came from one sample that was sequenced in a study of CD8+ T cells in alopecia areata. This sample's treatment: oral pan-JAK inhibitor, 5-10 mg twice daily. Sequencing used cDNA as its template, made by extracting RNA and reverse transcribing it. Measured with immunoSEQ multiplex PCR; TCRdb has only the in-frame clones, and not every one. Of roughly 180,000 clones in the sample, approximately 51% were seen once. The sequenced sample was CD8+ T cells sorted from blood, obtained around week 54, from a patient treated with tofacitinib. These receptors were obtained from a human donor with alopecia areata.

The rearrangement links TRBV7-2 to TRBJ1-2; TRBD1 is a possible D gene (5 bases). The V gene lost 4 bases and the J gene lost 4 bases, with 13 bases spanning the gap. From germline, CDR1 is SGHTA and CDR2 FQGNSA. There are 14 residues in the CDR3. CDR3 amino acids: CASSSGRESYGYTF. The CDR3, as DNA: TGTGCCAGCAGCTCAGGGAGGGAGAGCTATGGCTACACCTTC. The full variable domain, in which reference TRBV7-2 and TRBJ1-2 provide the parts outside the CDR3, is GAGVSQSPSNKVTEKGKDVELRCDPISGHTALYWYRQSLGQGLEFLIYFQGNSAPDKSGLPSDRFSAERTGGSVSTLTIQRTQQEDSAVYLCASSSGRESYGYTFGSGTRLTVV.

The V call is TRBV2, the J call TRBJ1-1, with unresolved D. Germline V gene sequence: CDR1 SNHLY, CDR2 FYNNEI. V was pared by 1 base and J by 5 bases, with 5 bases between. CDR3 length: 12 residues. Here the CDR3 reads CASSEGRTEAFF. In DNA form, the CDR3 reads TGTGCCAGCAGTGAAGGGAGAACTGAAGCTTTCTTT.

This clone was observed a few times. J is TRBJ2-1 and V is TRBV2, with 9 positions matching TRBD2. V gave up 1 base and J gave up 2 bases; unmatched junction bases: 3. This CDR3 spans 16 amino acids. Germline V gene lookup returns CDR1 SNHLY and CDR2 FYNNEI. In DNA form, the CDR3 reads TGTGCCAGCAGTGAAGGGGCTAGCGGGGCCTACAATGAGCAGTTCTTC. Translated, it gives CASSEGASGAYNEQFF. Full variable domain (missing parts from reference TRBV2 and TRBJ2-1): EPEVTQTPSHQVTQMGQEVILRCVPISNHLYFYWYRQILGQKVEFLVSFYNNEISEKSEIFDDQFSVERPDGSNFTLKIRSTKLEDSAMYFCASSEGASGAYNEQFFGPGTRLTVL.

A few counts support this clone. The V call is TRBV4-1, the J call TRBJ2-2; the D gene is possibly TRBD2 (6 bases). Per germline, CDR1 MGHRA and CDR2 YSYEKL. The CDR3 runs 18 residues. The germline V and J ends were trimmed by 0 bases and 5 bases, with 19 bases remaining between them. CDR3 coding DNA: TGCGCCAGCAGCCAAGATGAACCGCGGGGAGAAGGGACCGGGGAGCTGTTTTTT. Translating it yields CASSQDEPRGEGTGELFF.

Here the CDR3 DNA reads TGCGCCAGCAGCCAAGAAATGACCTATGGCTACACCTTC. Encoded protein: CASSQEMTYGYTF. This chain uses TRBV4-1 with TRBJ1-2; D is undetermined. This CDR3 has 13 amino acids. Germline V lookup: CDR1 MGHRA, CDR2 YSYEKL. The V end was cut by 0 bases, the J end by 4 bases, with 6 bases between.

This clone was counted a single time. CDR3 sequence (DNA): TGTGCCTGGAGCATGAGCACAGATACGCAGTATTTT. Encoded protein: CAWSMSTDTQYF. V is TRBV30 and J is TRBJ2-3; D gene unclear. Trimming shortened V by 3 bases and J by 0 bases, and 4 bases separated the two germline ends. Germline V gives CDR1 GTSNPN, CDR2 SVGIG (reference sequence). This CDR3 is 12 amino acids long.

The chain employs TRBV5-1 and TRBJ1-2; D is perhaps TRBD1 (5 bases). The V gene lost 0 bases and the J gene lost 4 bases, with 10 bases spanning the gap. The CDR3 has 14 amino acids. Germline CDR1 is SGHRS and CDR2 is YFSETQ. CDR3 in DNA: TGCGCCAGCAGCTTGGCGGGGCAGAGCTATGGCTACACCTTC. Residues: CASSLAGQSYGYTF.

This clone came up a few times. CDR3 nucleotide sequence: TGTGCCAGCAGCCCCGGACAGGGGCGTCAGCCCCAGCATTTT. Protein sequence: CASSPGQGRQPQHF. The V gene is TRBV7-9, the J gene TRBJ1-5, with 9 bases identical to TRBD1. Looked up from germline, CDR1 is SEHNR and CDR2 is FQNEAQ (reference sequence). V gave up 5 bases and J gave up 6 bases; unmatched junction bases: 5. This CDR3 has 14 residues.

The rearrangement joins TRBV5-4 to TRBJ2-7; D possibly corresponds to TRBD2 (6 bases). The CDR3 loop spans 14 amino acids. Germline CDR1 is SGHNT and CDR2 is YYREEE (reference sequence). The V gene lost 3 bases and the J gene lost 1 base, with 11 bases spanning the gap. Here the CDR3 reads CASSSLARSYEQYF. The CDR3 DNA follows: TGTGCCAGCAGCTCGCTAGCGAGGTCCTACGAGCAGTACTTC.

The chain employs TRBV25-1 and TRBJ1-1; tentatively, D is TRBD1 (6 bases). V was trimmed by 3 bases and J by 3 bases, leaving 11 bases between them. The CDR3 covers 14 residues. CDR1 and CDR2 from the germline V gene are MGHDK and SYGVNS. This CDR3 is CASSDRGGYTEAFF. CDR3 coding DNA: TGTGCCAGCAGTGACAGGGGCGGATACACTGAAGCTTTCTTT. Based on the CDR3 plus reference TRBV25-1 and TRBJ1-1, the full variable domain is EADIYQTPRYLVIGTGKKITLECSQTMGHDKMYWYQQDPGMELHLIHYSYGVNSTEKGDLSSESTVSRIRTEHFPLTLESARPSHTSQYLCASSDRGGYTEAFFGQGTRLTVV.

This clone was picked up a small number of times. This chain connects TRBV5-1 to TRBJ2-5, with D hard to call. Germline V CDR1 and CDR2: SGHRS, YFSETQ. The CDR3 spans 14 residues. The V end lost 0 bases, the J end lost 5 bases, and 11 bases lay between the germline ends. CDR3 DNA sequence: TGCGCCAGCAGCTTGGAATTCCCCAGGGAGACCCAGTACTTC. Translated, it gives CASSLEFPRETQYF.

The gene calls are TRBV7-9 and TRBJ1-4, with 9 bases fitting TRBD1. Germline V gene sequence: CDR1 SEHNR, CDR2 FQNEAQ (reference sequence). CDR3 length: 16 residues. The trim removed 5 bases at V and 5 bases at J, leaving 9 bases unmatched. Here the CDR3 DNA reads TGTGCCAGCAGCGACGATCCCGGGACAGGGAATGAAAAACTGTTTTTT. This sequence encodes CASSDDPGTGNEKLFF.

This clone was seen more than once but under ten times. The CDR3 reads CASNGWLAGGPRNEQFF. As DNA, the CDR3 is TGTGCCAGCAACGGGTGGTTGGCGGGGGGGCCTAGAAATGAGCAGTTCTTC. This chain connects TRBV11-2 to TRBJ2-1, with 9 bases identical to TRBD2. Losses at the gene ends were 7 bases for V and 7 bases for J; bases not matched to a gene: 17. CDR3 length: 17 residues. Germline lookup yields CDR1 SGHAT and CDR2 FQNNGV.

This clone was seen only a few times. The chain uses TRBV6-6 and TRBJ1-3; no definite D call. This CDR3 region has 11 residues. With 2 bases removed from V and 8 bases from J, the gap between germline ends came to 4 bases. Germline assignment: CDR1 MNHNY and CDR2 SVGAGI (reference sequence). The CDR3 DNA reads as TGTGCCAGCAGTTACGAGGACACCATATATTTT. Encoded protein: CASSYEDTIYF.

This clone was counted only a few times. This rearrangement joins TRBV6-5 to TRBJ2-7, with D maybe TRBD1 (6 bases). The germline V and J ends were trimmed by 5 bases and 3 bases, with 14 bases remaining between them. Germline CDR1 is MNHEY and CDR2 is SVGAGI. The CDR3 extends over 14 amino acids. CDR3 loop: CASSHPGTNYEQYF. CDR3 in DNA: TGTGCCAGCAGTCACCCCGGGACAAACTACGAGCAGTACTTC.

This clone was observed a handful of times. For the CDR3, the DNA is TGTGCCAGCAGCCAAGATCGGGAGGTGCCGGATACGCAGTATTTT. Translated, it gives CASSQDREVPDTQYF. This chain connects TRBV4-2 to TRBJ2-3, with 7 bases identical to TRBD2. The CDR3 is 15 amino acids. The V gene end was trimmed by 0 bases and the J gene end by 6 bases; junction bases not matched to a gene: 6. Germline V gene data show CDR1 as LGHNA and CDR2 as YNFKEQ.

The chain joins TRBV19 to TRBJ2-5; no reliable D call. Germline V lookup: CDR1 LNHDA, CDR2 SQIVND (reference sequence). This CDR3 has 15 residues. V lost 7 bases to trimming and J lost 1 base, with 16 bases between them. The CDR3 coding sequence is TGTGCCAGTACCATTGGAGTGGAACGCCAAGAGACCCAGTACTTC. Its translation: CASTIGVERQETQYF. Supplemented by reference TRBV19 and TRBJ2-5, the full variable domain reads DGGITQSPKYLFRKEGQNVTLSCEQNLNHDAMYWYRQDPGQGLRLIYYSQIVNDFQKGDIAEGYSVSREKKESFPLTVTSAQKNPTAFYLCASTIGVERQETQYFGPGTRLLVL.

This clone has a handful of counts. The chain joins TRBV7-2 to TRBJ1-1, with D possibly matching TRBD1 (5 bases). The germline CDR1 and CDR2 sequences are SGHTA and FQGNSA. V shed 2 bases and J shed 1 base, with 17 bases lying between them. The CDR3 runs to 17 residues. CDR3 nucleotides: TGTGCCAGCAGCTTAATGGAAGTTGCAGGGAAGAACACTGAAGCTTTCTTT. It codes for CASSLMEVAGKNTEAFF.

This clone has more than one count but fewer than ten. The chain couples TRBV4-3 to TRBJ1-2; the match to TRBD1 covers 7 bases. The CDR3 consists of 15 residues. V trimming: 4 bases; J trimming: 4 bases; junction bases outside the gene matches: 9. The germline gives CDR1 LGHNA, CDR2 YSLEER. The CDR3 region is CASSPYRDSRYGYTF. CDR3 in DNA: TGCGCCAGCAGCCCCTACCGGGACAGCCGCTATGGCTACACCTTC.

The chain has TRBV6-6 and TRBJ2-1; D gene ambiguous. Germline V CDR1 and CDR2: MNHNY, SVGAGI (reference sequence). The CDR3 covers 13 residues. V was pared by 4 bases and J by 8 bases, with 12 bases between. CDR3 sequence reads: CASSSSPLHEQFF. CDR3 nucleotides: TGTGCCAGCAGTTCCAGCCCTCTCCATGAGCAGTTCTTC.

This clone was counted only a few times. The chain recombines TRBV7-9 with TRBJ2-5; D ambiguous. There are 13 residues in the CDR3. The germline V gene has CDR1 SEHNR and CDR2 FQNEAQ (reference sequence). Between the trimmed V and J ends, which lost 1 base and 3 bases, there was a span of 6 bases. CDR3 in amino acids: CASSLVEEETQYF. The CDR3 DNA is TGTGCCAGCAGCTTAGTTGAGGAAGAGACCCAGTACTTC.

This chain connects TRBV7-6 to TRBJ1-2; 10 nucleotides line up with TRBD1. The CDR3 has 14 residues. V gave up 5 bases and J gave up 3 bases; unmatched junction bases: 3. CDR1 is SGHVS, CDR2 FNYEAQ, per germline. The CDR3 loop reads CASSAGTGDYGYTF. For the CDR3, the DNA is TGTGCCAGCAGCGCCGGGACAGGGGACTATGGCTACACCTTC.

The J gene is TRBJ1-4, the V gene TRBV30; weak D call: TRBD1 (5 bases). V was cut by 0 bases and J by 8 bases, with 16 bases left in between. Germline loops: CDR1 GTSNPN, CDR2 SVGIG (reference sequence). The CDR3 is 15 amino acids. The CDR3 loop reads CAWSVKGGVGEKLFF. As DNA, the CDR3 is TGTGCCTGGAGTGTTAAGGGAGGGGTAGGCGAAAAACTGTTTTTT.